This T cell receptor beta chain was profiled in a study of human T cells and chemical hapten exposure. Findings of the study overall: The study found that DPC sensitization did not change TCRs above 1 in 1000 frequency.

This clonotype was recorded many times. Its antigen is as yet unknown. Time point meaning: patch test 2, 6 weeks after DPC sensitization. Treatment here: therapeutic diphenylcyclopropenone sensitization with weekly scalp DPC. Via MiXCR, TCRdb re-called the RACE reads, giving one row per CDR3 protein. The repertoire consists of a few hundred thousand distinct CDR3 sequences, with nearly 6.5% occurring once and the leading ten covering 4.5% to 6%. V gave up 5 bases and J gave up 0 bases; unmatched junction bases: 6. Germline CDR1 is MNHEY and CDR2 is SVGEGT. This CDR3 region has 16 residues. The chain uses TRBV6-2 or TRBV6-3 and TRBJ2-2; TRBD2 aligns across 7 bases. Sequencing was performed on whole blood, taken in connection with sensitization to the hapten diphenylcyclopropenone (DPC). The receptor's source is a young woman with alopecia areata. Some clones in this sample may be carry-over from other donors' samples. The DNA for the CDR3 is TGTGCCAGCAGTAGAACCGGGACTACGAACACCGGGGAGCTGTTTTTT. Residues: CASSRTGTTNTGELFF.